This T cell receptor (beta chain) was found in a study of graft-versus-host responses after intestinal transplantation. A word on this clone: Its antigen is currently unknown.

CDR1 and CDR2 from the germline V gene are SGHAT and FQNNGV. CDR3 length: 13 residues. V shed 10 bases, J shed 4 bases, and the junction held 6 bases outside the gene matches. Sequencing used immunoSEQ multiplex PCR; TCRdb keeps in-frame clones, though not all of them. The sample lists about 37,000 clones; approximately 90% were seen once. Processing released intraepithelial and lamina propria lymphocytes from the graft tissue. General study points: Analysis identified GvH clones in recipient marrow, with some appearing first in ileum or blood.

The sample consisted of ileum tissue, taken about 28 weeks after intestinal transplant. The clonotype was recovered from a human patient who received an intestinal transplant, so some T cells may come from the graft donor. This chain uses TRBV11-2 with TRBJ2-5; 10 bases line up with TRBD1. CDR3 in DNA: TGTGCCACAACCTGGGACAGGGGAGAGACCCAGTACTTC. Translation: CATTWDRGETQYF.